Each of the 16 T cell receptor beta chains below was sequenced from the same sample in a study of T cells in women clearing cervical HPV infection (dated by TCRdb to 2016 to 2019). Library prep was done by the immunoSEQ multiplex PCR assay. TCRdb provides this immuneACCESS table in a form limited to in-frame rearrangements. Some clones are lacking; in checked studies, under half of them reflect an unresolved V gene, and why the rest are absent is not known. The table for this sample records approximately 18,000 clones. The ten largest clones represent under 3.5% of the sample. Sequenced input: blood buffy coat. The source of these receptors is a woman between 18 and 70 years old with a cervical HPV16 infection that either progressed to CIN3+ or cleared (not recorded which).

CDR3 DNA, as far as it was read: TGCAGTGCCATGCAGCCAGGGGGCACTTCCACG. Its translation is CSAMQPGGTST. The CDR3 in its entirety is CSAMQPGGTSTQYF. The V gene is TRBV20-1, the J gene TRBJ2-3, with 8 bases lining up with TRBD1. The CDR3 goes on 3 residues after the read ends, and that part is filled in from the germline J gene. The V gene's germline CDR1 is DFQATT and CDR2 SNEGSKA (reference sequence). The CDR3 totals 14 residues.

Concerning this clone: The sequenced fragment ends 3 residues before the CDR3 boundary, so the rest is inferred from the germline J gene. The rearrangement uses TRBV27 and TRBJ1-2; TRBD1 is a possible D gene (5 bases). The germline V gene encodes CDR1 MNHEY and CDR2 SMNVEV (reference sequence). The CDR3 loop spans 12 amino acids. Trimming took off 6 bases at V and 5 bases at J, with 10 bases between the two ends. This chain's CDR3 is CASSREGYGYTF. The covered CDR3 bases are TGTGCCAGCAGCAGGGAAGGGTATGGC.

Worth noting for this clone: The read ends 3 residues before the CDR3 terminus; that terminus is restored from the germline J gene. The chain has TRBV7-6 and TRBJ2-7; TRBD2 matches at 10 bases. Germline-derived CDR1 and CDR2 are SGHVS and FNYEAQ. CDR3 size: 16 residues. The trim removed 1 base at V and 1 base at J, leaving 4 bases unmatched. The sequenced part of the CDR3 DNA is TGTGCCAGCAGCTTAGGGCTAGCGGGGGTATCCTACGAG. Encoded protein: CASSLGLAGVSYE. The whole CDR3 is CASSLGLAGVSYEQYF.

Notes on this clone: Read coverage stops 3 residues before the CDR3 terminus; the germline J gene supplies the remainder. This chain links TRBV6-2 or TRBV6-3 with TRBJ2-7, with 9 bases that match TRBD2. The ends lost 2 bases at V and 4 bases at J; junction bases unmatched: 9. The CDR3 has 16 amino acids. Germline CDR1 and CDR2: MNHEY and SVGEGT. CDR3 bases read: TGTGCCAGCAGTTACCAACAAGGACTAGCGTCTTACGAG. Amino acid sequence: CASSYQQGLASYE. The whole CDR3 sequence reads CASSYQQGLASYEQYF.

Of note for this clone: The read falls 3 residues short of the CDR3 end, and the missing part is taken from the germline J gene. The rearrangement links TRBV6-2 or TRBV6-3 to TRBJ2-7; D may be TRBD2 (6 bases). The CDR3 has 15 amino acids. Germline-derived CDR1 and CDR2 are MNHEY and SVGEGT. The germline V and J ends were trimmed by 5 bases and 0 bases, with 14 bases remaining between them. CDR3 region: CASSGAGTRSYEQYF. Incomplete CDR3 DNA: TGTGCCAGCAGTGGGGCCGGGACTCGCTCCTACGAG.

The CDR3 bases that were read are TGTGCCAGCAGTCGAACAGGGGGCTCTGGAAACACC. Its translation is CASSRTGGSGNT. The entire CDR3 is CASSRTGGSGNTIYF. The chain has TRBV7-9 and TRBJ1-3, with TRBD1 identical over 8 bases. Read data end 3 residues before the CDR3 end; the end is taken from the germline J gene. CDR3 length: 15 residues. Trimming took 6 bases from V and 0 from J; bases not matched to a gene: 4. Germline lookup yields CDR1 SEHNR and CDR2 FQNEAQ (reference sequence).

About this clone: With the read ending 3 residues before the CDR3 end, the germline J gene is used to fill in that end. This sequence joins TRBV5-1 and TRBJ1-6; possibly TRBD1 for D (5 bases). The length of the CDR3 is 14 residues. V was clipped by 0 bases and J by 4 bases, with 5 bases between them. Germline loops: CDR1 SGHRS, CDR2 YFSETQ. CDR3 loop: CASSLGQYNSPLHF. The DNA read from the CDR3 is TGCGCCAGCAGCTTGGGACAGTATAATTCACCC.

Note on this clone: The observed sequence ends 3 residues before the CDR3 terminus, with the missing tail filled in from the germline J gene. J is TRBJ2-7 and V is TRBV2; 7 bases are a match to TRBD1. Unmatched junction bases numbered 6, after V lost 5 bases and J lost 2 bases. The CDR3 extends over 14 amino acids. The germline V gene has CDR1 SNHLY and CDR2 FYNNEI. CDR3 DNA (partial): TGTGCCAGCAGTCGGGACAGCTTCGCCTACGAG. It is translated as CASSRDSFAYE. The CDR3 in its entirety is CASSRDSFAYEQYF.

Of note for this clone: The read halts 3 residues ahead of the CDR3 end, with the missing end drawn from the germline J gene. This sequence joins TRBV20-1 and TRBJ1-5, with D tentatively TRBD1 (6 bases). The germline CDR1 and CDR2 sequences are DFQATT and SNEGSKA (reference sequence). This CDR3 has 16 residues. The V end lost 6 bases, the J end lost 1 base, and 19 bases lay between the germline ends. This CDR3 is CSAVAGGASSNQPQHF. The covered CDR3 bases are TGCAGTGCCGTCGCGGGGGGCGCAAGCAGCAATCAGCCC.

CDR3 sequence reads: CSARDGYSNQPQHF. Partial CDR3 DNA: TGCAGTGCTAGAGACGGTTATAGCAATCAGCCC. The chain carries TRBV20-1 and TRBJ1-5; no clear D gene. The CDR3 end lies 3 residues beyond the end of the read and is filled in from the germline J gene. The V end lost 0 bases, the J end lost 0 bases, and 6 bases lay between the germline ends. The V gene's germline CDR1 is DFQATT and CDR2 SNEGSKA (reference sequence). This CDR3 contains 14 residues.

In regard to this clone: Sequencing ends 3 residues short of the CDR3 end; the germline J gene provides the rest. The chain recombines TRBV19 with TRBJ1-3; 9 bases are a match to TRBD1. The CDR3 has 15 amino acids. V gave up 8 bases and J gave up 0 bases; unmatched junction bases: 5. The germline CDR1 and CDR2 sequences are LNHDA and SQIVND (reference sequence). CDR3 DNA, as far as it was read: TGTGCCAGTGCACAGGGGGCGATCTCTGGAAACACC. Translation gives CASAQGAISGNT. The full CDR3 reads CASAQGAISGNTIYF.

CDR3 DNA, as far as it was read: TGTGCCAGCTCACTCGGACAGGGTAGGACCTACAATGAG. This sequence encodes CASSLGQGRTYNE. The entire CDR3 protein reads CASSLGQGRTYNEQFF. V and J are TRBV18 and TRBJ2-1, with 8 bases lining up with TRBD1. The read halts 3 residues ahead of the CDR3 end, with the missing end drawn from the germline J gene. The V gene's germline CDR1 is KGHSH and CDR2 LQKENI. The CDR3 covers 16 residues. V dropped 4 bases and J dropped 2; count of bases not matched to a gene: 7. Based on the CDR3 plus reference TRBV18 and TRBJ2-1, the full variable domain is NAGVMQNPRHLVRRRGQEARLRCSPMKGHSHVYWYRQLPEEGLKFMVYLQKENIIDESGMPKERFSAEFPKEGPSILRIQQVVRGDSAAYFCASSLGQGRTYNEQFFGPGTRLTVL.

Points on this clone: The CDR3 end lies 3 residues beyond the end of the read and is filled in from the germline J gene. The chain has TRBV28 and TRBJ2-7; 7 positions match TRBD2. Germline V gene lookup returns CDR1 MDHEN and CDR2 SYDVKM. With V trimmed by 7 bases and J by 3 bases, 3 bases remained unmatched. This CDR3 contains 12 residues. CDR3 loop: CASNWGGYEQYF. The DNA read from the CDR3 is TGTGCCAGCAATTGGGGGGGCTACGAG.

In the case of this clone: The read ends 3 residues before the CDR3 terminus; that terminus is restored from the germline J gene. This sequence joins TRBV7-9 and TRBJ2-7, with TRBD2 identical over 7 bases. CDR1 SEHNR and CDR2 FQNEAQ come from the germline V gene (reference sequence). The CDR3 consists of 14 residues. V was pared by 1 base and J by 2 bases, with 2 bases of the junction left unmatched. The CDR3 is CASSLDGGTYEQYF. The sequenced part of the CDR3 DNA is TGTGCCAGCAGCTTAGACGGGGGGACCTACGAG.

Turning to this clone: The read is 3 residues too short to cover the CDR3 end, so that end is filled in from the germline J gene. The rearrangement links TRBV7-2 to TRBJ1-3; possible D gene TRBD1, 6 bases. Germline lookup yields CDR1 SGHTA and CDR2 FQGNSA. This CDR3 has 14 residues. The V and J ends lost 2 bases and 3 bases respectively, with 8 bases between them. CDR3 DNA (partial): TGTGCCAGCAGCTTAAACAGGGATGGAAACACC. As protein: CASSLNRDGNT. The full CDR3 protein is CASSLNRDGNTIYF.

To note about this clone: Read sequence stops 3 residues before the CDR3 end, and the germline J gene provides the missing end. V gene TRBV6-1 combines with J gene TRBJ1-5; D not resolved. The length of the CDR3 is 12 residues. V was pared by 0 bases and J by 7 bases, with 4 bases between. CDR1 and CDR2 (germline): MNHNS, SASEGT. The sequenced CDR3 bases are TGTGCCAGCAGTGAAGCCGTGCAGCCC. Translation gives CASSEAVQP. The whole CDR3 sequence is CASSEAVQPQHF.